The 21 T cell receptor beta chains below come from one sample, sequenced in a study of control samples from healthy donors and cancer patients. TCRdb's table, derived via immunoSEQ multiplex PCR, lists solely in-frame clones and lacks some. The top ten hold around 6% of the sample, which has fewer than 90,000 clones, roughly 88% seen once. Sequenced input: blood. Receptors were obtained from a woman aged 45-60 years in good health.

The chain couples TRBV7-8 to TRBJ2-7, with 7 bases lining up with TRBD2. CDR3 length equals 15 residues. The ends lost 2 bases at V and 5 bases at J; junction bases unmatched: 9. CDR1 SGHVS and CDR2 FQNEAQ come from the germline V gene. CDR3 bases: TGTGCCAGCAGCTTAATTACGGGGGGACGGGACGAGCAGTACTTC. This encodes CASSLITGGRDEQYF.

This clone came up once. As DNA, the CDR3 is TGTGCCAGTAGTACGAGGACGAACACCATATATTTT. Protein sequence: CASSTRTNTIYF. The V call is TRBV19, the J call TRBJ1-3, with D hard to call. The CDR3 length is 12 residues. Germline CDR1 LNHDA, CDR2 SQIVND (reference sequence). Trimming left V 4 bases short and J 7 bases short, with 8 bases between.

This chain uses TRBV5-6 with TRBJ2-5, with 9 nucleotides matching TRBD1. The CDR3 length is 16 residues. CDR1 is SGHDT and CDR2 is YYEEEE in the germline V gene. J was trimmed by 5 bases and V by 2 bases; bases with no gene match: 10. The CDR3 DNA reads as TGTGCCAGCAGCTTTGGGACAGGGACGGTTGGGGAGACCCAGTACTTC. This translates into CASSFGTGTVGETQYF.

This clone was seen ten or more times. A junction end diverges from the germline sequence, so it may reflect a read error. J is TRBJ2-7 and V is TRBV18, with D possibly TRBD2 on 6 matching bases. The germline gives CDR1 KGHSH, CDR2 LQKENI. The CDR3 spans 15 residues. CDR3 nucleotide sequence: TGTGCCAGCTCGCCACAGCCGGGGGATTCCTACGAGCAGTACTTC. Translated, it gives CASSPQPGDSYEQYF.

The chain combines TRBV5-6 with TRBJ1-5, with a weak D call TRBD1 (5 bases). Germline CDR1 SGHDT, CDR2 YYEEEE. This CDR3 has 15 amino acids. V was cut by 7 bases and J by 3 bases, with 17 bases left in between. CDR3 sequence reads: CASRRGVLPNQPQHF. The CDR3 DNA reads as TGTGCCAGCCGCCGGGGGGTCCTTCCCAATCAGCCCCAGCATTTT.

The CDR3 nucleotides are TGCAGCGTTGATTCAGGGATCTCTGGAAACACCATATATTTT. Its protein product is CSVDSGISGNTIYF. The chain carries TRBV29-1 and TRBJ1-3, with D maybe TRBD1 (5 bases). The V end was cut by 3 bases, the J end by 0 bases, with 9 bases between. The CDR3 extends over 14 amino acids. Germline V gene data show CDR1 as SQVTM and CDR2 as ANQGSEA.

V is TRBV11-2 and J is TRBJ2-4; no clear D gene. CDR3 length: 14 residues. V gave up 4 bases and J gave up 1 base, with 8 bases separating them. Germline CDR1 is SGHAT and CDR2 is FQNNGV. CDR3 DNA sequence: TGTGCCAGCAGCTCTGGTGAGGCCAAAAACATTCAGTACTTC. This encodes CASSSGEAKNIQYF.

The chain carries TRBV11-2 and TRBJ1-3; no firm D call. The CDR3 length is 13 residues. Between the trimmed V and J ends, which lost 2 bases and 3 bases, there was a span of 5 bases. CDR1 is SGHAT, CDR2 FQNNGV, per germline. CDR3 in DNA: TGTGCCAGCAGCTTAAGGGTTGGAAACACCATATATTTT. This translates into CASSLRVGNTIYF.

This clone was observed a few times. The CDR3 DNA reads as TGCGCCAGCCGAGGGGAAGATTCACCCCTCCACTTT. Amino acid sequence: CASRGEDSPLHF. The gene calls are TRBV10-1 and TRBJ1-6; a possible D gene is TRBD1 (5 bases). Trimming cost V 8 bases and J 8 bases, with 10 bases left between them. CDR3 length: 12 amino acids. CDR1 WNHNN and CDR2 SYGVQD come from the germline V gene (reference sequence).

The chain has TRBV5-4 and TRBJ2-7; TRBD2 might be the D (7 bases). The CDR3 covers 16 residues. Germline V gene data show CDR1 as SGHNT and CDR2 as YYREEE (reference sequence). Trimming took 2 bases from V and 6 from J, leaving 21 bases between them. The CDR3 is CASSLGGGSLAGEQYF. CDR3 nucleotides: TGTGCCAGCAGCTTAGGCGGGGGCTCCTTAGCGGGCGAGCAGTACTTC. The complete variable domain, with remaining parts taken from reference TRBV5-4 and TRBJ2-7, reads ETGVTQSPTHLIKTRGQQVTLRCSSQSGHNTVSWYQQALGQGPQFIFQYYREEENGRGNFPPRFSGLQFPNYSSELNVNALELDDSALYLCASSLGGGSLAGEQYFGPGTRLTVT.

The chain uses TRBV12-5 and TRBJ2-2, with unresolved D. Germline V gives CDR1 LGHNT, CDR2 FRNRAP. CDR3 size: 15 residues. V dropped 2 bases and J dropped 5 bases, with 12 bases sitting between them. CDR3 in DNA: TGTGCTAGTGGTTTGATTGTTATAGGTACCGGGGAGCTGTTTTTT. This gives the protein CASGLIVIGTGELFF.

This sequence joins TRBV7-8 and TRBJ2-2; 11 positions agree with TRBD1. The CDR3 loop spans 17 amino acids. V shed 1 base and J 2 bases; nucleotides not matched to a gene: 3. CDR1 SGHVS and CDR2 FQNEAQ come from the germline V gene. The CDR3 DNA is TGTGCCAGCAGCTTAGGGAGGACAGGGGGCAACACCGGGGAGCTGTTTTTT. It yields the protein CASSLGRTGGNTGELFF.

The chain employs TRBV7-2 and TRBJ1-1; TRBD1 matches at 11 bases. With 3 bases clipped from V and 5 bases from J, the junction kept 5 bases outside the gene matches. CDR3 length equals 15 residues. Germline-derived CDR1 and CDR2 are SGHTA and FQGNSA. CDR3 bases: TGTGCCAGCAGCTTCGCCGGGACAGGGGGAACTGAAGCTTTCTTT. Protein: CASSFAGTGGTEAFF.

The V and J genes are TRBV24-1 and TRBJ1-5; D is unclear. This CDR3 comprises 12 residues. V lost 4 bases to trimming and J lost 4 bases, with 4 bases between them. Germline lookup yields CDR1 KGHDR and CDR2 SFDVKD. The CDR3 bases are TGTGCCACCAGTGACGGAAATCAGCCCCAGCATTTT. This encodes CATSDGNQPQHF.

The gene calls are TRBV6-5 and TRBJ1-2, with D hard to call. V dropped 5 bases and J dropped 4 bases, with 17 bases sitting between them. Germline-derived CDR1 and CDR2 are MNHEY and SVGAGI. The CDR3 is made up of 15 amino acids. CDR3 coding DNA: TGTGCCAGCAGTCTTAGGGCACAAGCTATCTATGGCTACACCTTC. This codes for CASSLRAQAIYGYTF.

V gene TRBV5-1 combines with J gene TRBJ2-7, with D hard to call. Trimming shortened V by 0 bases and J by 4 bases, and 11 bases separated the two germline ends. The CDR3 has 14 residues. Per the germline V gene, CDR1 is SGHRS and CDR2 is YFSETQ. The CDR3 coding sequence is TGCGCCAGCAGCTTGGGATATGGAAGATACGAGCAGTACTTC. This gives the protein CASSLGYGRYEQYF. Variable domain in full (rest from reference TRBV5-1 and TRBJ2-7): KAGVTQTPRYLIKTRGQQVTLSCSPISGHRSVSWYQQTPGQGLQFLFEYFSETQRNKGNFPGRFSGRQFSNSRSEMNVSTLELGDSALYLCASSLGYGRYEQYFGPGTRLTVT.

This chain links TRBV10-2 with TRBJ2-2, with D uncertain. The V gene's germline CDR1 is WSHSY and CDR2 SAAADI. CDR3 size: 13 residues. V was pared by 3 bases and J by 1 base, with 3 bases between. CDR3 coding DNA: TGCGCCAGCAGTGACAGGAACACCGGGGAGCTGTTTTTT. Its protein is CASSDRNTGELFF.

V usage is TRBV3-1 (or the pseudogene TRBV3-2) and J usage is TRBJ2-4; 15 nucleotides line up with TRBD2. The ends lost 3 bases at V and 0 bases at J; junction bases unmatched: 6. The CDR3 contains 19 residues. Germline CDR1 is LGHDT and CDR2 is YNNKEL (reference sequence). This chain's CDR3 is CASSHGLAGGLLAKNIQYF. CDR3 DNA sequence: TGTGCCAGCAGCCACGGACTAGCGGGGGGGCTTCTAGCCAAAAACATTCAGTACTTC.

The chain is built from TRBV6-5 and TRBJ1-1, with D unclear. Germline CDR1 reads MNHEY; CDR2 reads SVGAGI. CDR3 length equals 15 residues. V shed 6 bases and J shed 1 base, with 15 bases lying between them. CDR3 protein: CASRFFGRENTEAFF. In nucleotides, the CDR3 is TGTGCCAGCAGATTCTTCGGACGGGAGAACACTGAAGCTTTCTTT.

The chain combines TRBV5-5 with TRBJ2-4, with D possibly TRBD2 on 6 matching bases. This CDR3 is 15 amino acids long. V gave up 3 bases and J gave up 2 bases, with 12 bases separating them. In germline, CDR1 is SGHKS, CDR2 YYEKEE (reference sequence). As DNA, the CDR3 is TGTGCCAGCAGCTCCCCCGGGGACTCCAAAAACATTCAGTACTTC. Protein product: CASSSPGDSKNIQYF.

This clone was detected a few times. The chain is built from TRBV30 and TRBJ1-3; D possibly corresponds to TRBD1 (5 bases). The CDR3 runs to 13 residues. The V gene lost 7 bases and the J gene lost 4 bases, with 14 bases spanning the gap. Germline values: CDR1 GTSNPN, CDR2 SVGIG (reference sequence). This chain's CDR3 is CAYRPGQGNTIYF. CDR3 nucleotide sequence: TGTGCCTACAGGCCTGGACAAGGAAACACCATATATTTT.